These 28 T cell receptor beta chains were sequenced from one sample in a study of blood T cell repertoires in COVID-19. The repertoire was sequenced with immunoSEQ multiplex PCR; TCRdb's copy has only in-frame clones and lacks some. The repertoire consists of approximately 250,000 clones, with about 80% occurring once and the leading ten covering 4.1%. The sample taken for sequencing was PBMCs or T cells enriched from blood (not recorded which). The origin of the receptors is a man aged 25-40 years with acute COVID-19.

This chain links TRBV21-1 with TRBJ1-3; the table calls TRBD1, which could not be checked here. TRBV21-1 has pseudogene status. CDR3 size: 17 residues. The CDR3, as DNA: TGTGCCAGCAGCAAATACAGAAATTTGAGCTCTGGAAACACCATATATTTT. Translated, it gives CASSKYRNLSSGNTIYF.

The V gene is TRBV18, the J gene TRBJ2-1, with D possibly matching TRBD2 (5 bases). The CDR3 covers 13 residues. Germline-derived CDR1 and CDR2 are KGHSH and LQKENI. V was trimmed by 0 bases and J by 9 bases, leaving 9 bases between them. The CDR3 region has the DNA TGTGCCAGCTCACCACCCCTCCGGGGTGAGCAGTTCTTC. It encodes CASSPPLRGEQFF.

This chain links TRBV14 with TRBJ1-1, with 8 bases aligning to TRBD1. Per the germline V gene, CDR1 is SGHDN and CDR2 is FVKESK. J was trimmed by 1 base and V by 1 base; bases with no gene match: 2. CDR3 length: 15 residues. The CDR3 nucleotides read TGTGCCAGCAGCCAAGGGGGGACAGGGAACACTGAAGCTTTCTTT. Amino acids: CASSQGGTGNTEAFF. Combining the CDR3 with reference TRBV14 and TRBJ1-1 gives the whole variable domain EAGVTQFPSHSVIEKGQTVTLRCDPISGHDNLYWYRRVMGKEIKFLLHFVKESKQDESGMPNNRFLAERTGGTYSTLKVQPAELEDSGVYFCASSQGGTGNTEAFFGQGTRLTVV.

The chain recombines TRBV5-4 with TRBJ1-5; D perhaps matches TRBD1 (6 bases). V gave up 4 bases and J gave up 7 bases, with 9 bases separating them. Per the germline V gene, CDR1 is SGHNT and CDR2 is YYREEE (reference sequence). The CDR3 has 12 residues. The CDR3 loop reads CASSAQGQPQHF. The DNA of the CDR3 is TGTGCCAGCAGCGCCCAGGGGCAGCCCCAGCATTTT.

This chain joins TRBV7-8 and TRBJ2-1, with D unresolved. The ends were cut back, 1 base at V and 2 bases at J, with 18 bases in the middle. The germline CDR1 and CDR2 sequences are SGHVS and FQNEAQ. There are 18 residues in the CDR3. The DNA of the CDR3 is TGTGCCAGCAGCTTAGTCCCCATTGTGTACAAAACCTACAATGAGCAGTTCTTC. It is translated as CASSLVPIVYKTYNEQFF.

The chain has TRBV27 and TRBJ1-1; perhaps TRBD1 as D (6 bases). CDR1 is MNHEY, CDR2 SMNVEV, per germline (reference sequence). Trimming cost V 3 bases and J 1 base, with 9 bases left between them. CDR3 length: 14 amino acids. The CDR3 DNA is TGTGCCAGCAGTTTTTGGGGGCAGAACACTGAAGCTTTCTTT. Its protein is CASSFWGQNTEAFF.

The chain recombines TRBV3-1 (or the pseudogene TRBV3-2) with TRBJ2-2, with a possible D match to TRBD2 (6 bases). The V and J ends lost 4 bases and 3 bases respectively, with 9 bases between them. The V gene's germline CDR1 is LGHDT and CDR2 YNNKEL (reference sequence). The CDR3 loop spans 14 amino acids. CDR3 in amino acids: CASSPGLYTGELFF. The CDR3 nucleotides are TGTGCCAGCAGCCCGGGACTTTACACCGGGGAGCTGTTTTTT.

The V call is TRBV5-1, the J call TRBJ2-2, with 10 bases that match TRBD2. After removal of 3 bases from V and 4 bases from J, the junction contained 12 bases not matched to a gene. The CDR3 sequence is 18 residues long. Germline V gives CDR1 SGHRS, CDR2 YFSETQ. The CDR3 sequence: CASSSGRLAGESTGELFF. The CDR3 DNA reads TGCGCCAGCAGCTCTGGGAGGCTAGCGGGGGAGAGCACCGGGGAGCTGTTTTTT.

The V call is TRBV3-1 (or the pseudogene TRBV3-2), the J call TRBJ2-5, with 10 bases matching TRBD2. This CDR3 spans 18 amino acids. CDR1 LGHDT and CDR2 YNNKEL come from the germline V gene (reference sequence). Germline trimming cut 0 bases from V and 5 bases from J; bases unmatched to any gene: 12. The DNA for the CDR3 is TGTGCCAGCAGCCAAGATTTGCCTAGCGGGGGAGACGGGGAGACCCAGTACTTC. The encoded protein is CASSQDLPSGGDGETQYF.

In this sample, this clone turned up once. This sequence joins TRBV4-3 and TRBJ2-1, with 7 bases identical to TRBD1. V gave up 0 bases and J gave up 9 bases; unmatched junction bases: 17. This CDR3 has 18 residues. CDR1 is LGHNA, CDR2 YSLEER, per germline. The CDR3 spells CASSQDSWGGTAGGEQFF. As DNA, the CDR3 is TGCGCCAGCAGCCAAGATTCGTGGGGCGGCACCGCAGGGGGTGAGCAGTTCTTC.

This chain's CDR3 is CASIRSPGGEQYV. In DNA, the CDR3 is TGTGCCAGCATCAGGTCCCCCGGAGGGGAGCAGTACGTC. The chain is built from TRBV28 and TRBJ2-7, with D possibly TRBD2 on 6 matching bases. This CDR3 comprises 13 residues. V shed 7 bases and J shed 7 bases, with 17 bases lying between them. Germline V gives CDR1 MDHEN, CDR2 SYDVKM.

This clone was seen more than once but under ten times. The V and J genes are TRBV7-2 and TRBJ2-2; D is perhaps TRBD1 (6 bases). The CDR3 runs to 14 residues. The germline V gene encodes CDR1 SGHTA and CDR2 FQGNSA. Trimming took 5 bases from V and 5 from J, leaving 12 bases between them. In DNA form, the CDR3 reads TGTGCCAGCAGCACCCGACAGGCAACCGGGGAGCTGTTTTTT. Translating it yields CASSTRQATGELFF.

The chain carries TRBV14 and TRBJ1-1; 7 nucleotides align to TRBD1. There are 18 residues in the CDR3. Losses at the gene ends were 0 bases for V and 1 base for J; bases not matched to a gene: 11. Germline CDR1 is SGHDN and CDR2 is FVKESK. In DNA, the CDR3 is TGTGCCAGCAGCCAAGATCTCATCGCGGGACAGCGGAACACTGAAGCTTTCTTT. This translates into CASSQDLIAGQRNTEAFF.

The rearrangement uses TRBV4-3 and TRBJ2-1, with a weak D call TRBD2 (6 bases). The CDR3 spans 14 residues. Trimming took off 0 bases at V and 12 bases at J, with 15 bases between the two ends. Germline V lookup: CDR1 LGHNA, CDR2 YSLEER. The CDR3 protein is CASSQELTPEGQFF. In nucleotides, the CDR3 is TGCGCCAGCAGCCAAGAATTAACCCCGGAGGGGCAGTTCTTC.

This chain joins TRBV11-3 and TRBJ2-1, with D possibly matching TRBD1 (5 bases). This CDR3 is built from 12 residues. Germline assignment: CDR1 SGHNT and CDR2 YENEEA. V was pared by 6 bases and J by 6 bases, with 9 bases between. The CDR3 bases are TGTGCCAGCAGACATAGGGGCAATGAGCAGTTCTTC. It specifies CASRHRGNEQFF.

This clone showed up just a few times. The chain joins TRBV7-9 to TRBJ1-2; 10 bases are a match to TRBD1. With V trimmed by 5 bases and J by 4 bases, 10 bases remained unmatched. This CDR3 has 16 residues. Germline V CDR1 and CDR2: SEHNR, FQNEAQ (reference sequence). CDR3 amino acids: CASSDQTGGSSYGYTF. CDR3 DNA sequence: TGTGCCAGCAGCGATCAGACAGGGGGCTCGAGCTATGGCTACACCTTC.

CDR3 protein: CAWSARTRYEQYV. The CDR3 nucleotides read TGTGCCTGGAGTGCCCGGACACGTTACGAGCAGTACGTC. The rearrangement links TRBV30 to TRBJ2-7; D possibly corresponds to TRBD1 (5 bases). The CDR3 has 13 residues. Germline CDR1 GTSNPN, CDR2 SVGIG (reference sequence). V was trimmed by 1 base and J by 4 bases, leaving 11 bases between them.

V and J are TRBV2 and TRBJ1-5; tentative D call: TRBD1 (6 bases). Germline V gene lookup returns CDR1 SNHLY and CDR2 FYNNEI. The CDR3 runs 17 residues. V was shortened by 5 bases and J by 6 bases, with 23 bases between the two germline ends. The CDR3 spells CASSPPGTRVGVQPQHF. The CDR3 DNA reads as TGTGCCAGCAGTCCCCCCGGGACACGGGTAGGAGTTCAGCCCCAGCATTTT.

The CDR3, as DNA: TGTGCCAGCTCAGCAGCTGACAGGGCCGGGTTTGGCTACACCTTC. Its protein product is CASSAADRAGFGYTF. V is TRBV18 and J is TRBJ1-2, with 7 positions matching TRBD1. Germline lookup yields CDR1 KGHSH and CDR2 LQKENI. The CDR3 spans 15 residues. The ends lost 5 bases at V and 7 bases at J; junction bases unmatched: 13.

The chain employs TRBV19 and TRBJ1-6, with TRBD1 identical over 7 bases. The V gene's germline CDR1 is LNHDA and CDR2 SQIVND (reference sequence). The CDR3 covers 14 residues. The ends lost 3 bases at V and 7 bases at J; junction bases unmatched: 3. The CDR3 region is CASSIRDRNSPLHF. CDR3 DNA: TGTGCCAGTAGTATTCGGGACAGAAATTCACCCCTCCACTTT.

The chain carries TRBV6-2 or TRBV6-3 and TRBJ2-1; D might be TRBD2 (7 bases). V lost 0 bases and J 15 bases, leaving 18 bases between the germline ends. Germline CDR1 and CDR2: MNHEY and SVGEGT. The CDR3 spans 14 residues. The CDR3 sequence is CASSYSPRGASRFF. The CDR3 DNA reads as TGTGCCAGCAGTTACTCGCCCCGGGGGGCTAGTCGGTTCTTC.

The V and J genes are TRBV6-2 or TRBV6-3 and TRBJ2-1; 14 bases map to TRBD2. V trimming: 4 bases; J trimming: 10 bases; junction bases outside the gene matches: 6. The CDR3 runs 15 residues. Germline CDR1 is MNHEY and CDR2 is SVGEGT. CDR3 sequence (DNA): TGTGCCAGCAGTTCCGGACTAGCGGGAGGTGGAGAGCAGTTCTTC. It translates to CASSSGLAGGGEQFF.

This chain links TRBV6-5 with TRBJ1-3, with TRBD1 as a possible D gene (6 bases). CDR1 and CDR2 (germline): MNHEY, SVGAGI. The CDR3 runs to 14 residues. Trimming took 6 bases from V and 7 from J, leaving 16 bases between them. The CDR3 loop reads CASRPGAMTNTIYF. The CDR3 region has the DNA TGTGCCAGCAGGCCAGGGGCTATGACGAACACCATATATTTT.

The chain links TRBV7-9 to TRBJ1-2; D gene ambiguous. Germline-derived CDR1 and CDR2 are SEHNR and FQNEAQ (reference sequence). The CDR3 length is 14 residues. The V and J ends lost 5 bases and 4 bases respectively, with 14 bases between them. The CDR3 spells CASSAHERIYGYTF. The CDR3 nucleotides are TGTGCCAGCAGCGCGCACGAGAGGATCTATGGCTACACCTTC.

This chain uses TRBV19 with TRBJ2-5; the D gene is possibly TRBD1 (5 bases). The V end lost 3 bases, the J end lost 2 bases, and 13 bases lay between the germline ends. Germline CDR1 reads LNHDA; CDR2 reads SQIVND (reference sequence). This CDR3 region has 15 residues. The CDR3 DNA reads as TGTGCCAGTAGTATCAGCAGGGTGGTACAAGAGACCCAGTACTTC. It specifies CASSISRVVQETQYF. Filled out from reference TRBV19 and TRBJ2-5, the complete variable domain reads DGGITQSPKYLFRKEGQNVTLSCEQNLNHDAMYWYRQDPGQGLRLIYYSQIVNDFQKGDIAEGYSVSREKKESFPLTVTSAQKNPTAFYLCASSISRVVQETQYFGPGTRLLVL.

This clone came up a few times. The rearrangement uses TRBV10-3 and TRBJ1-2; D unclear. CDR3 length equals 14 residues. Germline CDR1 and CDR2: ENHRY and SYGVKD. V lost 6 bases and J 4 bases, leaving 15 bases between the germline ends. The CDR3 DNA reads TGTGCCATCAGACCGGAGGTACTGGTCTATGGCTACACCTTC. Its protein is CAIRPEVLVYGYTF.

V gene TRBV28 combines with J gene TRBJ2-3, with 11 nucleotides matching TRBD2. Looked up from germline, CDR1 is MDHEN and CDR2 is SYDVKM. The V segment lost 5 bases and the J segment 6 bases; nucleotides outside the gene matches: 7. CDR3 length: 15 residues. CDR3: CASSLSGGAWDTQYF. Here the CDR3 DNA reads TGTGCCAGCAGTCTTAGCGGGGGGGCCTGGGATACGCAGTATTTT. Based on the CDR3 plus reference TRBV28 and TRBJ2-3, the full variable domain is DVKVTQSSRYLVKRTGEKVFLECVQDMDHENMFWYRQDPGLGLRLIYFSYDVKMKEKGDIPEGYSVSREKKERFSLILESASTNQTSMYLCASSLSGGAWDTQYFGPGTRLTVL.

The rearrangement joins TRBV24-1 to TRBJ2-1; 8 bases are a match to TRBD1. This CDR3 has 16 residues. Germline trimming cut 4 bases from V and 3 bases from J; bases unmatched to any gene: 7. Germline CDR1 KGHDR, CDR2 SFDVKD. This CDR3 reads CATSDNRGKIYNEQFF. The CDR3 nucleotides are TGTGCCACCAGTGACAACAGGGGGAAGATCTACAATGAGCAGTTCTTC.